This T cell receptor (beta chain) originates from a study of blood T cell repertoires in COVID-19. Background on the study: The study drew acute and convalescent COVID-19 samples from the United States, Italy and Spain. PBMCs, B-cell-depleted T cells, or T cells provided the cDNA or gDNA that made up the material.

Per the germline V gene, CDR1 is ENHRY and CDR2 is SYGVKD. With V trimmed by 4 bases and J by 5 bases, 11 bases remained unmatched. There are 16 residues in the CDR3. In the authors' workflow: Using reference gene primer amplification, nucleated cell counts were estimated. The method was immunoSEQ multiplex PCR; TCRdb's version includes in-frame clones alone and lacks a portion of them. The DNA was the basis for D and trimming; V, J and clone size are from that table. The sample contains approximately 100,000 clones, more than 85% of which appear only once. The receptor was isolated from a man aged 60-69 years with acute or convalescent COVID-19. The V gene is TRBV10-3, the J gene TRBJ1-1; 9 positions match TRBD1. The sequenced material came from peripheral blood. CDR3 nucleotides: TGTGCCATCAGTGTCGTGACAGGGGGTCAGTGGACTGAAGCTTTCTTT. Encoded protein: CAISVVTGGQWTEAFF.